The following is a TCR beta chain sequence with its context. The entry originates in a study of shared T cell receptors in the human thymus. The assay was immunoSEQ multiplex PCR, and TCRdb's table has in-frame clones only and misses some. The sample has about 660,000 clones, approximately 89% seen once. Germline CDR1 GTSNPN, CDR2 SVGIG (reference sequence). This CDR3 has 17 residues. Trimming pared 1 base from V and 6 bases from J, leaving 21 bases between. These data also featured in a second study, about human thymus T cells. That study adds: It was healthy Finnish infants having corrective surgery for congenital heart defects who were the donors. Thymic material originated from resections removed in the course of corrective heart surgery. Thymic and blood repertoires appeared to show biased V and J gene usage.

Sequenced sample: thymocytes. V usage is TRBV30 and J usage is TRBJ2-2, with D possibly being TRBD2 (7 bases). The receptor was isolated from a boy under three years old with a congenital heart defect. CDR3 region: CAWSGKGGLIVPGELFF. DNA of the CDR3: TGTGCCTGGAGTGGGAAAGGGGGACTAATTGTTCCCGGGGAGCTGTTTTTT.